Sequencing of this T cell receptor beta chain was carried out in a study of T cells in Graves' hyperthyroidism and ophthalmopathy. As concerns this clonotype: No antigen is known for it.

Deletions cut 4 bases from V and 13 bases from J, with 14 bases between. The CDR3 consists of 13 residues. Germline CDR1 and CDR2: SGHAT and FQNNGV. Notes on the study in general: Most clonotypes expanded in thyroid above 0.001 were likewise present in blood. The model forecast ophthalmopathy, anticipating it by a median roughly 6 months before onset.

TCR beta CDR3 sequences were amplified from RNA transcripts. First-round RT-PCR targeting the TCR CDR3 was performed with the HTBI primer set. TCRdb called the multiplex PCR reads again in MiXCR, with one record for every CDR3 protein. The sample has more than 500,000 distinct CDR3 sequences, 40% to 55% seen once. The chain is built from TRBV11-2 and TRBJ1-6, with a tentative D call TRBD1 (6 bases). The sequenced sample was peripheral blood or thyroid tissue (not recorded which). This TCR came from an adult woman with Graves' disease, either hyperthyroidism or ophthalmopathy (not recorded which). CDR3 sequence (DNA): TGTGCCAGCAGCTCCATAGCGGGGGCGCCCCTCCACTTT. Protein sequence: CASSSIAGAPLHF.